The 25 T cell receptor beta chains below come from one sample, sequenced in a study of early T cells in non-severe SARS-CoV-2 infection. A single record per CDR3 protein comes from TCRdb applying MiXCR to the 5' RACE reads. The sample records around 60,000 distinct CDR3 sequences, roughly an eighth being singletons. Sequencing was done on a sample of whole blood. Receptors originate from an adult who was a healthcare worker with PCR-confirmed SARS-CoV-2 infection or an uninfected control (not recorded which).

In its sample, this clonotype was seen many times. The chain is built from TRBV3-1 and TRBJ2-7; D is uncertain. V was pared by 4 bases and J by 3 bases, with 13 bases between. Germline V gene data show CDR1 as LGHDT and CDR2 as YNNKEL (reference sequence). This CDR3 has 14 amino acids. CDR3 in DNA: TGTGCCAGCAGCCCTCAGTGGCTCAACTACGAGCAGTACTTC. As protein: CASSPQWLNYEQYF.

This clonotype was seen more than once but under ten times. The rearrangement joins TRBV9 to TRBJ2-7, with D unclear. Germline lookup yields CDR1 SGDLS and CDR2 YYNGEE. The CDR3 loop spans 14 amino acids. Trimming pared 2 bases from V and 2 bases from J, leaving 11 bases between. In nucleotides, the CDR3 is TGTGCCAGCAGCGTGTCGTCGACAACCTACGAGCAGTACTTC. Encoded protein: CASSVSSTTYEQYF.

This clonotype was picked up many times. The rearrangement uses TRBV27 and TRBJ1-2, with unresolved D. Germline lookup yields CDR1 MNHEY and CDR2 SMNVEV (reference sequence). This CDR3 is built from 15 residues. V gave up 0 bases and J gave up 4 bases, with 12 bases separating them. The DNA for the CDR3 is TGTGCCAGCAGTTTATCGGGTCCTCGACCCTATGGCTACACCTTC. This translates into CASSLSGPRPYGYTF.

V is TRBV5-1 and J is TRBJ2-3, with 9 nucleotides matching TRBD1. The CDR3 contains 14 residues. The V segment lost 7 bases and the J segment 4 bases; nucleotides outside the gene matches: 7. In germline, CDR1 is SGHRS, CDR2 YFSETQ. The CDR3 sequence: CASGTGKSADTQYF. CDR3 bases: TGCGCCAGCGGGACAGGGAAAAGTGCAGATACGCAGTATTTT. Full variable domain (outside the CDR3, taken from reference TRBV5-1 and TRBJ2-3): KAGVTQTPRYLIKTRGQQVTLSCSPISGHRSVSWYQQTPGQGLQFLFEYFSETQRNKGNFPGRFSGRQFSNSRSEMNVSTLELGDSALYLCASGTGKSADTQYFGPGTRLTVL.

The chain carries TRBV7-6 and TRBJ2-5; 12 bases match TRBD1. The CDR3 contains 17 residues. V lost 5 bases, J lost 4 bases, and 11 bases stayed unmatched. Germline CDR1 reads SGHVS; CDR2 reads FNYEAQ. The CDR3 sequence is CASSLEGTGGLGETQYF. The CDR3 nucleotides read TGTGCCAGCAGCCTCGAAGGGACAGGGGGCTTGGGAGAGACCCAGTACTTC.

A word on this clonotype: Its ends do not fully match the called genes, so a read error is possible. The chain combines TRBV29-1 with TRBJ2-1, with 9 bases identical to TRBD1. The CDR3 totals 12 residues. Germline V lookup: CDR1 SQVTM, CDR2 ANQGSEA. CDR3 sequence (DNA): TGCGGCGTGTGGGACAGGGTTAATGAGCAGTTCTTC. Protein: CGVWDRVNEQFF.

The J gene is TRBJ2-5, the V gene TRBV7-2; weak D call: TRBD2 (6 bases). Germline V lookup: CDR1 SGHTA, CDR2 FQGNSA. Deletions cut 8 bases from V and 2 bases from J, with 12 bases between. This CDR3 region has 13 residues. CDR3 in amino acids: CASRTSRQETQYF. CDR3 nucleotide sequence: TGTGCCAGCCGAACTAGCAGACAAGAGACCCAGTACTTC.

CDR3 residues: CASSPDRDREQYF. The CDR3 DNA reads TGTGCCAGCAGCCCCGACAGGGATCGGGAGCAGTACTTC. This chain links TRBV7-2 with TRBJ2-7; 7 bases are a match to TRBD1. V shed 5 bases, J shed 7 bases, and the junction held 8 bases outside the gene matches. Germline V gene sequence: CDR1 SGHTA, CDR2 FQGNSA. The CDR3 is made up of 13 amino acids.

This clonotype occurred many times. This chain links TRBV5-1 with TRBJ2-3; TRBD1 or TRBD2 may be the D gene (5 bases each). V lost 4 bases to trimming and J lost 6 bases, with 21 bases between them. The V gene's germline CDR1 is SGHRS and CDR2 YFSETQ. This CDR3 has 16 residues. The CDR3 reads CASSVNRDQLGDTQYF. The DNA of the CDR3 is TGCGCCAGCAGCGTCAACCGGGACCAATTGGGGGATACGCAGTATTTT. Based on the CDR3 plus reference TRBV5-1 and TRBJ2-3, the full variable domain is KAGVTQTPRYLIKTRGQQVTLSCSPISGHRSVSWYQQTPGQGLQFLFEYFSETQRNKGNFPGRFSGRQFSNSRSEMNVSTLELGDSALYLCASSVNRDQLGDTQYFGPGTRLTVL.

This clonotype was seen repeatedly, ten times or more. The J gene is TRBJ2-1, the V gene TRBV3-1; TRBD2 aligns across 7 bases. V trimming: 1 base; J trimming: 6 bases; junction bases outside the gene matches: 3. Germline CDR1 is LGHDT and CDR2 is YNNKEL (reference sequence). The CDR3 length is 14 residues. The CDR3 region has the DNA TGTGCCAGCAGCCAAGTACGCGGGGGCAATGAGCAGTTCTTC. It is translated as CASSQVRGGNEQFF.

This clonotype was seen a few times. V usage is TRBV4-1 and J usage is TRBJ2-3, with 9 bases that match TRBD2. Trimming took 3 bases from V and 0 from J; bases not matched to a gene: 4. Germline CDR1 MGHRA, CDR2 YSYEKL. The CDR3 spans 16 residues. CDR3 loop: CASSQSTSGSTDTQYF. DNA for the CDR3: TGCGCCAGCAGCCAGTCGACTAGCGGAAGCACAGATACGCAGTATTTT.

The J gene is TRBJ1-2, the V gene TRBV12-3 or TRBV12-4; tentative D call: TRBD1 (6 bases). The V and J ends lost 6 bases and 2 bases respectively, with 10 bases between them. The CDR3 is 13 amino acids. The CDR3 nucleotides are TGTGCCAGCAGCCGGACAGACAACTATGGCTACACCTTC. It is translated as CASSRTDNYGYTF.

The J gene is TRBJ2-3, the V gene TRBV11-2; the match to TRBD2 covers 11 bases. CDR1 and CDR2 from the germline V gene are SGHAT and FQNNGV. CDR3 size: 18 residues. Trimming at V came to 0 bases and at J to 0 bases, leaving 5 bases not matched to a gene. The CDR3 region has the DNA TGTGCCAGCAGCTTAGACGCACTAGCGGGAGTCAGCACAGATACGCAGTATTTT. It specifies CASSLDALAGVSTDTQYF.

The V call is TRBV3-1, the J call TRBJ1-1; D ambiguous. The CDR3 runs 14 residues. Germline-derived CDR1 and CDR2 are LGHDT and YNNKEL (reference sequence). The V gene lost 1 base and the J gene lost 1 base, with 7 bases spanning the gap. The CDR3 DNA is TGTGCCAGCAGCCAAGGGGCAGGGAACACTGAAGCTTTCTTT. The encoded protein is CASSQGAGNTEAFF.

The table lists this clonotype with a few counts. The rearrangement links TRBV18 to TRBJ1-5; 7 bases align to TRBD1. The length of the CDR3 is 14 residues. Trimming at V came to 4 bases and at J to 5 bases, leaving 5 bases not matched to a gene. From germline, CDR1 is KGHSH and CDR2 LQKENI. CDR3 sequence: CASSRQGGDQPQHF. Written as DNA, the CDR3 is TGTGCCAGCTCACGACAGGGAGGGGATCAGCCCCAGCATTTT.

This clonotype occurred a few times. The chain's CDR3 is CATNADRTHEQYF. CDR3 coding DNA: TGTGCCACCAATGCAGACAGGACCCACGAGCAGTACTTC. The rearrangement links TRBV15 to TRBJ2-7; a possible D gene is TRBD1 (6 bases). V gave up 7 bases and J gave up 5 bases, with 15 bases separating them. In germline, CDR1 is LNHNV, CDR2 YYDKDF (reference sequence). The CDR3 sequence is 13 residues long.

This chain uses TRBV20-1 with TRBJ2-7, with D possibly TRBD2 on 5 matching bases. The CDR3 is made up of 14 amino acids. V lost 6 bases and J lost 0, with 15 bases in between. Germline V CDR1 and CDR2: DFQATT, SNEGSKA (reference sequence). As DNA, the CDR3 is TGCAGTGCCCAAAAAGCGGAGAGCTCCTACGAGCAGTACTTC. Encoded protein: CSAQKAESSYEQYF.

The J gene is TRBJ1-6, the V gene TRBV6-2 or TRBV6-3; no firm D call. V gave up 0 bases and J gave up 8 bases, with 5 bases separating them. This CDR3 region has 13 residues. CDR1 MNHEY and CDR2 SVGEGT come from the germline V gene. CDR3 sequence (DNA): TGTGCCAGCAGTTACTCTTCCGATTCACCCCTCCACTTT. Translating it yields CASSYSSDSPLHF.

This clonotype was recorded many times. The chain is built from TRBV20-1 and TRBJ2-1, with TRBD2 identical over 11 bases. Germline trimming cut 4 bases from V and 6 bases from J; bases unmatched to any gene: 5. Looked up from germline, CDR1 is DFQATT and CDR2 is SNEGSKA (reference sequence). The CDR3 has 14 amino acids. The CDR3 sequence is CSATPGTSGNEQFF. The CDR3 DNA reads as TGCAGTGCTACTCCCGGGACTAGCGGCAATGAGCAGTTCTTC.

The genes are TRBV7-6 and TRBJ2-5; D unresolved. Germline V gene sequence: CDR1 SGHVS, CDR2 FNYEAQ. Trimming pared 0 bases from V and 5 bases from J, leaving 10 bases between. The CDR3 extends over 14 amino acids. This CDR3 reads CASSLALGLETQYF. CDR3 coding DNA: TGTGCCAGCAGCTTAGCGCTGGGTTTGGAGACCCAGTACTTC.

This chain joins TRBV29-1 and TRBJ1-1; D remains unclear. Germline CDR1 is SQVTM and CDR2 is ANQGSEA. This CDR3 contains 14 residues. V lost 6 bases and J 12 bases, leaving 26 bases between the germline ends. The DNA for the CDR3 is TGCAGCGTCTCTTATCGTCCGGGCCCGCTAGTTCCTTTCTTT. Its translation is CSVSYRPGPLVPFF.

At least ten counts were recorded for this clonotype. This chain joins TRBV19 and TRBJ2-7; D is possibly TRBD1 (5 bases). V gave up 6 bases and J gave up 1 base, with 13 bases separating them. Germline-derived CDR1 and CDR2 are LNHDA and SQIVND (reference sequence). The CDR3 totals 14 residues. CDR3 coding DNA: TGTGCCAGTAGCGGTCGTAGGGGTTCCTACGAGCAGTACTTC. It yields the protein CASSGRRGSYEQYF.

This clonotype has a count of ten or more. This sequence joins TRBV20-1 and TRBJ1-5; D is possibly TRBD1 (6 bases). Germline V gene data show CDR1 as DFQATT and CDR2 as SNEGSKA (reference sequence). With 7 bases removed from V and 4 bases from J, the gap between germline ends came to 23 bases. CDR3 length equals 16 residues. CDR3: CSVRGRGVGPNQPQHF. The CDR3 nucleotides read TGCAGTGTCAGGGGCAGGGGAGTAGGGCCTAATCAGCCCCAGCATTTT.

This chain uses TRBV28 with TRBJ1-2; no clear D gene. Germline lookup yields CDR1 MDHEN and CDR2 SYDVKM. The CDR3 is made up of 14 amino acids. Trimming took 7 bases from V and 3 from J, leaving 15 bases between them. Here the CDR3 reads CASTPRRTDYGYTF. In DNA, the CDR3 is TGTGCCAGCACCCCCCGACGGACTGACTATGGCTACACCTTC.

The chain links TRBV7-9 to TRBJ2-4, with D perhaps matching TRBD1 (6 bases). The V gene lost 5 bases and the J gene lost 0 bases, with 14 bases spanning the gap. The CDR3 contains 16 residues. Germline CDR1 SEHNR, CDR2 FQNEAQ (reference sequence). The DNA of the CDR3 is TGTGCCAGCAGCCCCGGGACACTGACAGCCAAAAACATTCAGTACTTC. This gives the protein CASSPGTLTAKNIQYF.